One sample yielded the 14 T cell receptor beta chains listed below, sequenced in a study of shared clonotypes between healthy human individuals. Sequencing used immunoSEQ multiplex PCR; TCRdb keeps in-frame clones, though not all of them. The data contain around 2.1 million clones, about 94% of them singletons. Input material: naive CD4+ T cells sorted from blood. Subset specified: CD45RA+ positively selected. All receptors derive from a man between 18 and 29 years old in good health.

This chain joins TRBV18 and TRBJ2-7; 7 nucleotides align to TRBD1. With V trimmed by 1 base and J by 0 bases, 3 bases remained unmatched. This CDR3 is built from 15 residues. Looked up from germline, CDR1 is KGHSH and CDR2 is LQKENI. The CDR3 nucleotides are TGTGCCAGCTCACCACTGACAGGGCACTCCTACGAGCAGTACTTC. This translates into CASSPLTGHSYEQYF.

This chain uses TRBV6-5 with TRBJ1-2; 7 bases are a match to TRBD1. Unmatched junction bases numbered 9, after V lost 0 bases and J lost 8 bases. The germline gives CDR1 MNHEY, CDR2 SVGAGI. CDR3 length equals 15 residues. The CDR3 spells CASSYSHRTGGGYTF. The CDR3 DNA follows: TGTGCCAGCAGTTACTCCCACCGGACAGGCGGGGGCTACACCTTC.

The chain joins TRBV28 to TRBJ1-2; TRBD1 is a possible D gene (6 bases). The CDR3 runs to 14 residues. Germline V lookup: CDR1 MDHEN, CDR2 SYDVKM. Trimming pared 5 bases from V and 5 bases from J, leaving 15 bases between. DNA of the CDR3: TGTGCCAGCAGTGAGGAGGGGGGGAGGTATGGCTACACCTTC. Translated, it gives CASSEEGGRYGYTF.

The chain is built from TRBV7-2 and TRBJ2-5; D possibly matches TRBD1 or TRBD2 (6 bases each). CDR1 is SGHTA and CDR2 is FQGNSA in the germline V gene. The CDR3 runs 14 residues. Trimming shortened V by 2 bases and J by 5 bases, and 12 bases separated the two germline ends. The CDR3 spells CASSLIRGQETQYF. CDR3 DNA sequence: TGTGCCAGCAGCTTAATTCGGGGGCAGGAGACCCAGTACTTC.

In its sample, this clone was seen once. This chain joins TRBV2 and TRBJ2-1; TRBD2 matches 8 bases. This CDR3 has 14 residues. Germline CDR1 and CDR2: SNHLY and FYNNEI. V shed 6 bases and J 8 bases; nucleotides not matched to a gene: 9. DNA of the CDR3: TGTGCCAGCAGCGCGCTCACTAGCGGCGATGAGCAGTTCTTC. Amino acid sequence: CASSALTSGDEQFF.

This clone has only one observation. At the DNA level, this CDR3 is encoded by other sequences in the same sample as well. The chain is built from TRBV4-1 and TRBJ1-1, with 7 bases fitting TRBD1. CDR1 and CDR2 from the germline V gene are MGHRA and YSYEKL. CDR3 size: 13 residues. The trim removed 8 bases at V and 1 base at J, leaving 4 bases unmatched. Here the CDR3 DNA reads TGCGCCAGCCGACGACAGGGGAACACTGAAGCTTTCTTT. It encodes CASRRQGNTEAFF.

This chain joins TRBV10-3 and TRBJ2-1; tentatively, D is TRBD1 or TRBD2 (5 bases each). The CDR3 consists of 17 residues. V was cut by 8 bases and J by 5 bases, with 25 bases left in between. CDR1 and CDR2 from the germline V gene are ENHRY and SYGVKD. This chain's CDR3 is CAIAAARDVSNHNEQFF. CDR3 coding DNA: TGTGCCATCGCAGCCGCTAGGGACGTTTCTAATCACAATGAGCAGTTCTTC.

The chain joins TRBV11-2 to TRBJ2-5; D perhaps matches TRBD1 (6 bases). Deletions cut 5 bases from V and 1 base from J, with 20 bases between. From germline, CDR1 is SGHAT and CDR2 FQNNGV. The CDR3 loop spans 17 amino acids. Here the CDR3 reads CASSLTPGQSSQETQYF. The DNA for the CDR3 is TGTGCCAGCAGCCTAACTCCGGGACAAAGTTCCCAAGAGACCCAGTACTTC.

The chain employs TRBV11-2 and TRBJ2-7; TRBD2 matches 11 bases. CDR1 SGHAT and CDR2 FQNNGV come from the germline V gene. J was trimmed by 4 bases and V by 0 bases; bases with no gene match: 8. This CDR3 comprises 17 residues. CDR3 protein: CASSLDSLAGGGYEQYF. In DNA, the CDR3 is TGTGCCAGCAGCTTAGATTCTCTAGCGGGAGGAGGTTACGAGCAGTACTTC.

As to this clone: This sample also contains other DNA sequences that code for the same CDR3. The chain carries TRBV2 and TRBJ2-3; D is ambiguous. CDR3 length: 14 amino acids. V dropped 1 base and J dropped 3 bases, with 8 bases sitting between them. Germline V lookup: CDR1 SNHLY, CDR2 FYNNEI. Written as DNA, the CDR3 is TGTGCCAGCAGTGAAGTTAGCCGAACAGATACGCAGTATTTT. It yields the protein CASSEVSRTDTQYF.

This chain uses TRBV11-2 with TRBJ2-1; D possibly uses TRBD1 or TRBD2 (5 bases each). From germline, CDR1 is SGHAT and CDR2 FQNNGV. The length of the CDR3 is 16 residues. With 5 bases removed from V and 2 bases from J, the gap between germline ends came to 16 bases. The CDR3 DNA is TGTGCCAGCAGCACGCCGCCCCGGGGCCCCTACAATGAGCAGTTCTTC. Protein product: CASSTPPRGPYNEQFF. Combining the CDR3 with reference TRBV11-2 and TRBJ2-1 gives the whole variable domain EAGVAQSPRYKIIEKRQSVAFWCNPISGHATLYWYQQILGQGPKLLIQFQNNGVVDDSQLPKDRFSAERLKGVDSTLKIQPAKLEDSAVYLCASSTPPRGPYNEQFFGPGTRLTVL.

On this clone: The same CDR3 arises from other DNA sequences in this sample as well. The chain is built from TRBV2 and TRBJ1-1; D not resolved. V dropped 6 bases and J dropped 0 bases, with 11 bases sitting between them. The CDR3 length is 14 residues. The germline V gene has CDR1 SNHLY and CDR2 FYNNEI. The chain's CDR3 is CASSSGRLNTEAFF. CDR3 nucleotides: TGTGCCAGCAGCTCGGGTAGGCTGAACACTGAAGCTTTCTTT.

In regard to this clone: Within the sample, other DNA sequences also encode this same CDR3. The J gene is TRBJ1-1, the V gene TRBV25-1, with unresolved D. This CDR3 has 13 amino acids. Germline CDR1 reads MGHDK; CDR2 reads SYGVNS. The germline V and J ends were trimmed by 1 base and 2 bases, with 5 bases remaining between them. This chain's CDR3 is CASSESGNTEAFF. In DNA, the CDR3 is TGTGCCAGCAGTGAATCGGGTAACACTGAAGCTTTCTTT.

The genes are TRBV28 and TRBJ2-3, with a weak D call TRBD2 (7 bases). Germline assignment: CDR1 MDHEN and CDR2 SYDVKM. The CDR3 totals 15 residues. Trimming removed 4 bases at V and 4 bases at J, with 15 bases between. CDR3 nucleotide sequence: TGTGCCAGCAGTTCTAGGGGGGGGCCGCCAGATACGCAGTATTTT. Its translation: CASSSRGGPPDTQYF.